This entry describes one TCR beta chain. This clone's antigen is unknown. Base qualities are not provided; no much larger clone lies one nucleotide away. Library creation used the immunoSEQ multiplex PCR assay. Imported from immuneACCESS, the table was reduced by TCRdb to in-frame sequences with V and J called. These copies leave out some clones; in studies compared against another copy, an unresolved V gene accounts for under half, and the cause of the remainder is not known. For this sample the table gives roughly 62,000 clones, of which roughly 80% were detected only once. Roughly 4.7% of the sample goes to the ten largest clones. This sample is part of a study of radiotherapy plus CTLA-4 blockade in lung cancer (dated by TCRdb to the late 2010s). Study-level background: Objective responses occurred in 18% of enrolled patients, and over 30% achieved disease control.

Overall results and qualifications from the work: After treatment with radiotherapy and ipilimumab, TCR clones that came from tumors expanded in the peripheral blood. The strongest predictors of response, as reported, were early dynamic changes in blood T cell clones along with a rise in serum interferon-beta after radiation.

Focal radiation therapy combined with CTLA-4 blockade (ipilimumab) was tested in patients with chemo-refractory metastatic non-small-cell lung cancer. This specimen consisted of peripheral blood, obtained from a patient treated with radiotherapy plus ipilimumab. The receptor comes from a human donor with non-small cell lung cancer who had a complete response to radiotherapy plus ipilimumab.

The DNA sequence follows: TGCGCCAGCAGCCCGCGGACAGGCCAGTCGGGCACTGAAGCTTTCTTT. This sequence encodes CASSPRTGQSGTEAFF. This chain joins TRBV5-1 to TRBJ1-1, with 7 central nucleotides matching TRBD1. For this chain, trimming is 4 bases at the V end and 4 bases at the J end, and the number of junction bases without a gene match is 13. The CDR3 contains 16 residues, cysteine and phenylalanine counted. Only CDR3 DNA is held: 48 bases, read in frame from base 1. Looking up the germline V gene yields CDR1 SGHRS and CDR2 YFSETQ.